This T cell receptor beta chain was documented in a study of cytomegalovirus exposure and HLA in healthy donors (dated by TCRdb to about 2017). Study-wide context: An earlier analysis of 587 of the donors reported approximately 260 Gb of sequence data and 117 million unique TCR beta sequences obtained from about 170 million T cells. All discovery cohort repertoires had been generated on a single sequencing platform. Rather than drawing on any new phenotypic data, the later analysis identified candidate immune exposures from TCR beta sequences and the way those sequences occurred across donors. A later analysis re-analyzed previously published TCR beta repertoires from 660 or so donors and added high-resolution HLA genotyping to study TCR occurrence patterns. In addition to the first cohort of around 670 subjects, a separate validation cohort of approximately 110 different subjects was used. The T cell repertoires of 700 or so subjects were profiled by immunosequencing and related to cytomegalovirus serostatus. Among 398 genotyped donors of the cohort, an average of approximately 250,000 unique TCR beta nucleotide sequences were sequenced per donor, 15% to 20% of them non-productive. To predict cytomegalovirus infection status, the study brought together high-throughput TCR immunosequencing, statistical association of individual TCRs with disease status, and machine learning. Because of strong linkage in the cohort, roughly five DR-DQ haplotypes were treated as single units for association and clustering. A later genetic analysis took genome-wide SNP genotypes for about three fifths of the 666 donors and used that subset as a discovery cohort. Among the roughly 390 genotyped donors, roughly 80% belonged to the genetic ancestry cluster associated with self-reported Caucasian donors. An earlier analysis of some 600 of the donors applied high-throughput TCR beta sequencing to assess whether each TCR beta V gene segment acted as functional or pseudogenic. HLA typing included class I and class II loci at four-digit resolution. Donor age, sex, ethnicity and CMV serostatus were compiled together with the repertoire data. Around 300 gigabases of sequencing data and approximately 85 million unique TCR sequences were included in an early release covering 550 to 800 HLA-typed donors. The study aimed to test whether signatures of past pathogen exposure could be identified by cataloging public T cell receptors. The number of typed donors differed by locus: about 620-640 for A, B, C, DRB1 and DQB1; some 500 for DQA1; approximately 600 for DPA1; and about 450 for DPB1.

Taken from cysteine to phenylalanine, the CDR3 has 18 residues. The retained sequence is limited to the CDR3, 54 bases, with the frame set at the first base. The germline V gene encodes CDR1 LNHDA and CDR2 SQIVND (reference sequence). V was cut back by 1 base and J by 0 bases, leaving a gap of 13 bases between them. Preparation of the library involved the immunoSEQ multiplex PCR assay. For the multiplex PCR, a mixture combining 60 forward primers for TCR Vbeta segments and 13 reverse primers for TCR Jbeta segments was used. The CDR3 region of rearranged TCR beta genes was amplified from genomic DNA by a multiplex PCR assay. On the Illumina HiSeq System, the amplified TCR beta libraries were sequenced as 87-base-pair reads. The source study handled its data this way. A later analysis counted about 82 million unique TCR beta chains across the 600 to 850 repertoires, and some 11 million of these chains were shared by at least two donors. A nearest-neighbor algorithm error-corrected the raw reads and collapsed the reads into unique sequences, merging closely related sequences to remove PCR and sequencing errors. To assign V, D and J gene segments, CDR3 sequences were aligned to IMGT reference sequences. For a sequence to be retained, a match of at least six nucleotides to both a V gene segment and a J gene segment was required. A rearrangement was called productive if the CDR3 had no stop codons and remained in frame with V and J, and every other rearrangement was called non-productive. Following IMGT convention, CDR3 was defined as the stretch from the second conserved V-encoded cysteine up to the conserved J-encoded phenylalanine. The earlier analysis of a few hundred of the donors excluded any sequence lacking an unambiguous match to a single V gene segment. In an earlier analysis of 450 to 700 of the donors, V segments were called functional above 56.7% productive rearrangements and were called segregating when the between-donor standard deviation exceeded 5%. A statistical classification framework was built for diagnosing cytomegalovirus status from the catalog of TCR beta chain sequences. A later analysis assigned V and J genes by comparing TCR nucleotide sequences with IMGT/GENE-DB human TR gene sequences. A later analysis assigned CDR3 sequences and most-parsimonious VDJ recombination scenarios with the TCRdist pipeline. In a later analysis, each TCR beta chain was defined by its CDR3 amino acid sequence together with its V-gene family, and reads lacking a unique V-gene family were excluded. In a later analysis, around 650 highly shared, low-generation-probability nucleotide sequences were removed to address suspected cross-contamination and a sequencing artifact. In a later analysis, a clonal expansion index was calculated for each public chain from normalized within-repertoire ranks of inferred template counts. In a later analysis, generation probabilities were computed with a VDJ recombination model fitted to out-of-frame rearrangements, and the resulting probabilities were checked against IGoR. In a later analysis, hypergeometric tests were used to score TCR-TCR, TCR-HLA and TCR-CMV co-occurrence, with a repertoire-size bias correction applied to TCR pairs. A later analysis estimated false discovery rates by permuting HLA or CMV assignments 20 times. In a later analysis, co-occurring TCRs were grouped using DBSCAN, and TCRdist sequence similarity was added for clustering within HLA-allele-positive subsets. Repertoires with fewer than 30,000 or more than 120,000 public chains, plus five repertoires with anomalous nucleotide sharing, were excluded from co-occurrence clustering. The table was pulled from immuneACCESS by TCRdb, which kept in-frame rearrangements only. Such tables lose some clones; where checked, under half of the loss comes from unresolved V genes, and the rest has no known cause. That table furnishes V, J and clone size, whereas the DNA furnished D and trimming. This sample has around 210,000 clones in its table, and roughly 77% of those were observed once. Nearly 0.4% of the sample goes to the ten largest clones.

The full study reports these points: In a later analysis, the rate of TCR association differed among HLA loci, with DRB1 alleles having the most associated TCRs and HLA-C alleles having the fewest. Strong co-occurrence of HLA alleles, especially DR and DQ, made assigning TCR associations to individual alleles difficult. Several of the top co-occurrence clusters appeared to be linked to parvovirus B19, influenza, CMV and Epstein-Barr virus, according to a later analysis. Cytomegalovirus status was reported to be diagnosed by the classifier with high specificity and sensitivity in both the original and validation cohorts. A later genetic analysis reported fewer N-insertions in productive TCRs among donors in an Asian-associated ancestry cluster than the roughly 720-donor mean. Because HLA typing was unavailable for some donors at each locus, only the typed subset was used in association tests. In a later analysis, most CMV-associated TCR beta chains were found to appear HLA-restricted, with HLA associations seemingly driven largely by CMV exposure. The authors suggested that the approach could potentially be extended to other disease states and immunological phenotypes. Some IMGT-functional V segments, including TRBV6-2 and TRBV6-3, could not be distinguished by the 87-base-pair reads and were therefore excluded. Presence/absence analyses assumed roughly uniform sequencing depth across donors, an assumption that may not hold. Because counts were too low, more than 15 rarely observed V segments, including chromosome 9 orphons, were excluded from the earlier analysis of around 640 of the donors. Compared with equally common non-associated chains, HLA-associated TCR beta chains in a later analysis were more clonally expanded and had lower generation probabilities. An association between a missense DCLRE1C variant and V-gene and J-gene trimming of TCR beta chains was found in a later genetic analysis and replicated in an independent cohort. Only TCR beta chains were sequenced in this cohort, and the absence of alpha or paired-chain data limited detectable features. At a false discovery rate of 0.05, a later analysis linked 15,000 to 20,000 TCR beta sequences to specific HLA alleles. Linkage disequilibrium might explain the correlated functional status among segregating V segments, but an unknown experimental factor could not be excluded. A further reported finding was that TCR beta sequences accurately predicted the HLA-A and HLA-B alleles for most subjects in the first cohort. For the cohort, immune exposure information was limited to CMV serostatus. The sequencing pipeline was judged likely to have produced a cluster of highly shared sequence variants as a technical artifact. Three of the identified cytomegalovirus-associated TCR beta chains were confirmed in vitro to be specific for cytomegalovirus antigens. The study gave a list of roughly 150 TCR beta chains associated with cytomegalovirus. Broadly in line with IMGT annotations, most TCR beta V segments showed up in productive rearrangements about 87% or about 30% of the time in an earlier analysis of 450 to 750 of the donors. While some public TCRs were present in many individuals, most TCR sequences turned up only very rarely across donors.

The cohort comprised some 730 healthy bone marrow donors. At the time of sampling, every cohort member was nominally healthy, though immune exposures that went unrecorded were likely present. The donor was CMV seropositive and belonged to the group of around 300 seropositive cohort members. A peripheral blood sample was provided by each donor, and peripheral blood mononuclear cells were used for TCR beta sequencing. Genomic DNA was extracted from the blood cell samples with the Qiagen DNeasy Blood Extraction Kit. As regards this clone: This clone's antigen is unknown. The input lacks base qualities; no much larger clone sits a single base away.

The sequence was obtained from a male donor in good health and CMV-seropositive. This sequence uses TRBV19 and TRBJ1-6, and perhaps TRBD1 as D gene, on 5 matching bases. Material: PBMCs. CDR3 reads: CASSIGGSGSSYNSPLHF. The sequenced DNA: TGTGCCAGTAGTATAGGGGGGAGCGGGAGCTCCTATAATTCACCCCTCCACTTT. Beyond the CDR3, the reference TRBV19 and TRBJ1-6 genes provide the residues; the full variable domain reads: DGGITQSPKYLFRKEGQNVTLSCEQNLNHDAMYWYRQDPGQGLRLIYYSQIVNDFQKGDIAEGYSVSREKKESFPLTVTSAQKNPTAFYLCASSIGGSGSSYNSPLHFGNGTRLTVT.